These 25 T cell receptor beta chains were sequenced from one sample in a study of shared clonotypes between healthy human individuals. Using immunoSEQ multiplex PCR, the repertoire was profiled, and TCRdb retains in-frame clones only, with some absent. Seen here are a few hundred thousand clones, 65% to 80% observed once, and the top ten hold roughly 12%. The sequenced sample consisted of PBMCs. These TCRs come from a woman aged 40 to 50 in good health. Some clones in this sample may be carry-over from other donors' samples.

The chain links TRBV7-3 to TRBJ2-3, with TRBD2 matching over 7 bases. The CDR3 sequence is 14 residues long. The germline V gene has CDR1 SGHTA and CDR2 FQGTGA. J gave up 2 bases and V 5 bases, and 4 bases lay outside the gene matches. The CDR3 DNA reads TGTGCCAGCAGCCCCGGGGGGTACACAGATACGCAGTATTTT. This sequence encodes CASSPGGYTDTQYF.

In this sample, this clone turned up once. CDR3 sequence (DNA): TGCGCCAGCAGCTTGCGGGGGACAGGGGAAAATAATGAGCAGTTCTTC. This codes for CASSLRGTGENNEQFF. The V and J genes are TRBV5-1 and TRBJ2-1; 10 bases line up with TRBD1. The CDR3 length is 16 residues. The J segment lost 7 bases and the V segment lost 1 base, leaving 8 bases of the junction unmatched. Germline CDR1 and CDR2: SGHRS and YFSETQ.

This chain uses TRBV4-1 with TRBJ1-4, with TRBD1 identical over 8 bases. With V trimmed by 2 bases and J by 5 bases, 1 base remained unmatched. Looked up from germline, CDR1 is MGHRA and CDR2 is YSYEKL. This CDR3 region has 14 residues. The CDR3 spells CASSQNRGNEKLFF. DNA of the CDR3: TGCGCCAGCAGCCAAAACAGGGGGAATGAAAAACTGTTTTTT.

The rearrangement links TRBV7-3 to TRBJ2-3, with 14 bases aligning to TRBD2. The CDR3 covers 18 residues. Germline V lookup: CDR1 SGHTA, CDR2 FQGTGA. With V trimmed by 4 bases and J by 3 bases, 9 bases remained unmatched. The CDR3 DNA follows: TGTGCCAGCAGCTCACGACTAGCGGGAGGGGGGAGTACAGATACGCAGTATTTT. Protein: CASSSRLAGGGSTDTQYF.

This rearrangement joins TRBV9 to TRBJ2-2; 13 bases agree with TRBD2. The CDR3 spans 18 residues. With 3 bases clipped from V and 1 base from J, the junction kept 6 bases outside the gene matches. CDR1 SGDLS and CDR2 YYNGEE come from the germline V gene. CDR3 amino acids: CASSAGLAGPVNTGELFF. The DNA of the CDR3 is TGTGCCAGCAGCGCGGGACTAGCGGGACCCGTGAACACCGGGGAGCTGTTTTTT.

The genes are TRBV29-1 and TRBJ2-3; 9 bases fit TRBD2. This CDR3 comprises 15 residues. Germline V CDR1 and CDR2: SQVTM, ANQGSEA. V gave up 7 bases and J gave up 4 bases; unmatched junction bases: 12. The CDR3 nucleotides read TGCAGCGCCGGGGCTGGCGGGAGGGCCGCAGATACGCAGTATTTT. The encoded protein is CSAGAGGRAADTQYF.

The rearrangement uses TRBV7-9 and TRBJ2-6; perhaps TRBD1 as D (5 bases). Germline V gives CDR1 SEHNR, CDR2 FQNEAQ (reference sequence). V dropped 0 bases and J dropped 0 bases, with 12 bases sitting between them. CDR3 length: 18 residues. The CDR3 bases are TGTGCCAGCAGCTTAGCTTACAGGCACGGCTCTGGGGCCAACGTCCTGACTTTC. This gives the protein CASSLAYRHGSGANVLTF.

The CDR3 nucleotides are TGTGCCAGTAGTTCCCTGACAGGTCAAGAGACCCAGTACTTC. Its translation: CASSSLTGQETQYF. The rearrangement joins TRBV19 to TRBJ2-5; D perhaps matches TRBD1 (6 bases). Trimming stripped 5 bases from V and 2 bases from J, with 12 bases between. Per the germline V gene, CDR1 is LNHDA and CDR2 is SQIVND (reference sequence). This CDR3 spans 14 amino acids.

V gene TRBV7-6 combines with J gene TRBJ1-1; D gene unclear. Trimming removed 5 bases at V and 1 base at J, with 17 bases between. Germline V gives CDR1 SGHVS, CDR2 FNYEAQ. The CDR3 spans 16 residues. Here the CDR3 reads CASSTRHDWRNTEAFF. DNA of the CDR3: TGTGCCAGCAGCACCAGACACGACTGGAGGAACACTGAAGCTTTCTTT.

The chain recombines TRBV15 with TRBJ2-1; unclear D gene. The V end was cut by 3 bases, the J end by 2 bases, with 11 bases between. This CDR3 has 15 residues. Germline CDR1 LNHNV, CDR2 YYDKDF (reference sequence). CDR3 DNA sequence: TGTGCCACCAGCAGGACCGCCGGAGCCTACAATGAGCAGTTCTTC. Protein product: CATSRTAGAYNEQFF.

The chain uses TRBV7-3 and TRBJ2-3; TRBD2 agrees at 10 bases. CDR3 length: 16 residues. Germline loops: CDR1 SGHTA, CDR2 FQGTGA. Unmatched junction bases numbered 5, after V lost 5 bases and J lost 0 bases. The CDR3 region has the DNA TGTGCCAGCAGCCCTCTAGCGGGGGTCAGCACAGATACGCAGTATTTT. It codes for CASSPLAGVSTDTQYF.

The chain carries TRBV7-2 and TRBJ2-1; D is tentatively TRBD1 or TRBD2 (6 bases each). Trimming stripped 6 bases from V and 8 bases from J, with 11 bases between. Germline V CDR1 and CDR2: SGHTA, FQGNSA. The CDR3 length is 12 residues. The CDR3 DNA follows: TGTGCCAGCAGGAGGGGGGACGATGAGCAGTTCTTC. Its protein product is CASRRGDDEQFF.

The chain employs TRBV2 and TRBJ1-2; 7 positions agree with TRBD1. Germline CDR1 and CDR2: SNHLY and FYNNEI. V lost 0 bases and J lost 3; bases outside the gene matches: 4. The CDR3 is 15 residues long. CDR3 sequence reads: CASSEAGQTYYGYTF. The CDR3 DNA sequence: TGTGCCAGCAGTGAAGCGGGACAGACTTACTATGGCTACACCTTC.

Worth noting for this clone: A much larger clone sits a single nucleotide away, making a read error possible. This chain links TRBV5-8 with TRBJ2-1; 11 bases are shared with TRBD2. With V trimmed by 4 bases and J by 3 bases, 3 bases remained unmatched. The germline V gene encodes CDR1 SGHTS and CDR2 YDEGEE. The CDR3 covers 15 residues. The CDR3 sequence is CASSPGTSGYNEQFF. The CDR3 nucleotides are TGTGCCAGCAGCCCCGGGACTAGCGGCTACAATGAGCAGTTCTTC.

Turning to this clone: At the DNA level, this CDR3 is encoded by other sequences in the same sample as well. The V gene is TRBV28, the J gene TRBJ2-7; 10 bases map to TRBD1. Germline loops: CDR1 MDHEN, CDR2 SYDVKM. The CDR3 consists of 14 residues. V lost 6 bases to trimming and J lost 0 bases; unmatched junction nucleotides: 2. The CDR3 sequence: CASSRTGGSYEQYF. The DNA for the CDR3 is TGTGCCAGCAGCCGGACAGGGGGCTCCTACGAGCAGTACTTC.

The chain is built from TRBV25-1 and TRBJ2-7, with 9 positions matching TRBD2. The V and J ends lost 8 bases and 2 bases, in that order; junction bases with no gene match: 7. CDR1 and CDR2 (germline): MGHDK, SYGVNS. CDR3 length: 14 residues. This chain's CDR3 is CASEIAGDPYEQYF. CDR3 DNA: TGTGCCAGCGAAATAGCGGGAGATCCCTACGAGCAGTACTTC.

The chain uses TRBV28 and TRBJ2-2; TRBD1 matches at 9 bases. The trim removed 5 bases at V and 7 bases at J, leaving 8 bases unmatched. Germline CDR1 MDHEN, CDR2 SYDVKM. The CDR3 spans 15 residues. In nucleotides, the CDR3 is TGTGCCAGCAGTCCCGGGACAGGGAATCTCGGGGAGCTGTTTTTT. It encodes CASSPGTGNLGELFF.

The chain joins TRBV4-1 to TRBJ2-3, with 8 bases matching TRBD2. With 1 base clipped from V and 6 bases from J, the junction kept 6 bases outside the gene matches. Germline-derived CDR1 and CDR2 are MGHRA and YSYEKL. This CDR3 is 15 amino acids long. Here the CDR3 DNA reads TGCGCCAGCAGCCAAGTCGGATCGGGGGGGGATACGCAGTATTTT. Protein product: CASSQVGSGGDTQYF.

The J gene is TRBJ2-7, the V gene TRBV7-2, with D perhaps TRBD1 (7 bases). CDR3 size: 14 residues. CDR1 SGHTA and CDR2 FQGNSA come from the germline V gene. V was clipped by 5 bases and J by 0 bases, with 11 bases between them. As DNA, the CDR3 is TGTGCCAGCAGCCCCCAGGGGGGCTCCTACGAGCAGTACTTC. As protein: CASSPQGGSYEQYF.

The chain combines TRBV30 with TRBJ2-1; no reliable D call. The V gene lost 0 bases and the J gene lost 8 bases, with 5 bases spanning the gap. This CDR3 has 11 residues. Germline assignment: CDR1 GTSNPN and CDR2 SVGIG (reference sequence). CDR3 in amino acids: CAWSVRDEQFF. CDR3 DNA: TGTGCCTGGAGTGTACGAGATGAGCAGTTCTTC.

The V call is TRBV7-9, the J call TRBJ2-3; 7 positions agree with TRBD1. The CDR3 is made up of 17 amino acids. V shed 1 base, J shed 1 base, and the junction held 8 bases outside the gene matches. From germline, CDR1 is SEHNR and CDR2 FQNEAQ (reference sequence). CDR3 bases: TGTGCCAGCAGCTTAGGGGTCCCCGGGACAGGCACAGATACGCAGTATTTT. This codes for CASSLGVPGTGTDTQYF. Drawing the rest from reference TRBV7-9 and TRBJ2-3, the complete variable domain is DTGVSQNPRHKITKRGQNVTFRCDPISEHNRLYWYRQTLGQGPEFLTYFQNEAQLEKSRLLSDRFSAERPKGSFSTLEIQRTEQGDSAMYLCASSLGVPGTGTDTQYFGPGTRLTVL.

This clone turned up a few times. The chain couples TRBV6-5 to TRBJ2-2; 7 nucleotides line up with TRBD1. The CDR3 is 15 amino acids. CDR1 and CDR2 (germline): MNHEY, SVGAGI. V dropped 5 bases and J dropped 4; count of bases not matched to a gene: 7. CDR3 loop: CASSRQGLFTGELFF. In DNA, the CDR3 is TGTGCCAGCAGTCGACAGGGATTGTTCACCGGGGAGCTGTTTTTT.

This chain joins TRBV7-2 and TRBJ2-7; no reliable D call. The CDR3 loop spans 14 amino acids. V lost 5 bases to trimming and J lost 1 base, with 12 bases between them. Germline CDR1 and CDR2: SGHTA and FQGNSA. CDR3 sequence reads: CASSPGGGSYEQYF. DNA for the CDR3: TGTGCCAGCAGCCCAGGCGGCGGTTCCTACGAGCAGTACTTC.

The CDR3: CASSQLLTLSGANVLTF. For the CDR3, the DNA is TGTGCCAGCAGTCAATTACTGACCTTGTCTGGGGCCAACGTCCTGACTTTC. The rearrangement links TRBV27 to TRBJ2-6; D remains ambiguous. Trimming shortened V by 5 bases and J by 1 base, and 15 bases separated the two germline ends. The CDR3 loop spans 17 amino acids. Looked up from germline, CDR1 is MNHEY and CDR2 is SMNVEV (reference sequence). Supplemented by reference TRBV27 and TRBJ2-6, the full variable domain reads EAQVTQNPRYLITVTGKKLTVTCSQNMNHEYMSWYRQDPGLGLRQIYYSMNVEVTDKGDVPEGYKVSRKEKRNFPLILESPSPNQTSLYFCASSQLLTLSGANVLTFGAGSRLTVL.

This clone was detected once. Additional DNA sequences in this sample encode the identical CDR3. The chain has TRBV28 and TRBJ2-7; D may be TRBD1 (6 bases). The germline CDR1 and CDR2 sequences are MDHEN and SYDVKM. The CDR3 length is 13 residues. The V gene lost 4 bases and the J gene lost 1 base, with 8 bases spanning the gap. The CDR3 DNA reads TGTGCCAGCAGTTCCGGACAGTCCTACGAGCAGTACTTC. This gives the protein CASSSGQSYEQYF.